Listed below are T cell receptor beta chains from one sample, sequenced in a study of cytomegalovirus exposure and HLA in healthy donors. This table comes from immunoSEQ multiplex PCR, and its TCRdb copy is limited to in-frame clones, with some not included. Of under 150,000 clones in the sample, 75% to 85% were seen once. The sequencing sample was made of PBMCs. These receptor sequences come from a male donor in good health and CMV-seronegative. Both conserved end residues are part of each CDR3. Each record gives: clone size, D gene, J gene, V gene, CDR3 protein, CDR3 DNA. D genes are given only for firm matches. A clone size is listed for some rows: how often the clone was seen (once, few, many), or a class if it is expanded.

>NA|NA|TRBJ1-1|TRBV6-5
CASTPSQGGNEAFF
TGTGCCAGCACCCCGTCACAGGGAGGGAATGAAGCTTTCTTT
>NA|TRBD1|TRBJ2-1|TRBV5-4
CASSLALGQGYDEQFF
TGTGCCAGCAGCTTGGCGTTGGGACAGGGGTACGATGAGCAGTTCTTC
>NA|TRBD1|TRBJ2-6|TRBV30
CAWKGQGFPGANVLTF
TGTGCCTGGAAGGGACAGGGTTTCCCTGGGGCCAACGTCCTGACTTTC
>NA|NA|TRBJ2-5|TRBV9
CASSPNSGTQYF
TGTGCCAGCAGCCCAAACTCAGGGACCCAGTACTTC
>NA|TRBD1|TRBJ1-2|TRBV25-1
CASSEWGQGPNGYTF
TGTGCCAGCAGTGAATGGGGACAGGGGCCTAATGGCTACACCTTC
>NA|TRBD2|TRBJ2-2|TRBV5-1
CASAPLSGGNTGELFF
TGCGCCAGCGCCCCTCTGAGCGGGGGGAACACCGGGGAGCTGTTTTTT
>NA|TRBD1|TRBJ1-1|TRBV7-9
CASSPGQGMYTEAFF
TGTGCCAGCAGCCCGGGACAGGGGATGTACACTGAAGCTTTCTTT
>NA|TRBD1|TRBJ2-2|TRBV18
CASSPLGQFNTGELFF
TGTGCCAGCTCACCCCTGGGACAGTTCAACACCGGGGAGCTGTTTTTT
>NA|NA|TRBJ1-1|TRBV27
CASSLAYLGRTEAFF
TGTGCCAGCAGTTTAGCATACCTCGGGAGGACTGAAGCTTTCTTT
>few|TRBD1|TRBJ1-1|TRBV7-9
CASSRDRGREDTEAFF
TGTGCCAGCTCCCGGGACAGGGGGCGAGAGGACACTGAAGCTTTCTTT
>NA|TRBD1|TRBJ2-1|TRBV11-2
CASSLGGGLKNEQFF
TGTGCCAGCAGCTTAGGAGGGGGCCTGAAGAATGAGCAGTTCTTC
>NA|NA|TRBJ2-7|TRBV19
CASSNDGGAGPYEQYF
TGTGCCAGTAGTAACGATGGGGGGGCCGGCCCCTACGAGCAGTACTTC
>NA|NA|TRBJ2-5|TRBV13
CASSERQGGKETQYF
TGTGCCAGCAGCGAGAGACAGGGAGGAAAAGAGACCCAGTACTTC
>NA|NA|TRBJ2-1|TRBV29-1
CSVGGGHNEQFF
TGCAGCGTTGGGGGGGGGCACAATGAGCAGTTCTTC
>NA|NA|TRBJ1-2|TRBV19
CASRTQAANYGYTF
TGTGCCAGCAGAACCCAAGCGGCAAACTATGGCTACACCTTC
>NA|NA|TRBJ1-3|TRBV4-3
CASSQDWGSGSGNTIYF
TGCGCCAGCAGCCAAGATTGGGGCTCCGGCTCTGGAAACACCATATATTTT
>NA|TRBD1|TRBJ2-1|TRBV9
CASSPPGQGARNEQFF
TGTGCCAGCAGCCCTCCGGGACAGGGGGCGCGGAATGAGCAGTTCTTC
>NA|NA|TRBJ1-5|TRBV15
CATSRDGTQPQHF
TGTGCCACCAGCAGAGACGGTACTCAGCCCCAGCATTTT
>NA|TRBD1|TRBJ2-7|TRBV14
CASSQVAGGYEQYF
TGTGCCAGCAGCCAAGTGGCAGGGGGCTACGAGCAGTACTTC
>NA|TRBD1|TRBJ2-1|TRBV19
CASSIMGGTEDNEQFF
TGTGCCAGTAGTATAATGGGTGGGACAGAGGACAATGAGCAGTTCTTC
>NA|NA|TRBJ2-7|TRBV4-3
CASSQGEGSYEQYF
TGCGCCAGCAGCCAGGGTGAGGGCTCCTACGAGCAGTACTTC
>NA|TRBD2|TRBJ2-3|TRBV11-3
CASSLVLAGTDTQYF
TGTGCCAGCAGCTTAGTCCTAGCGGGCACAGATACGCAGTATTTT